This TCR beta chain is from a study of blood T cell repertoires in COVID-19. Background on the study: There were acute and convalescent COVID-19 samples, and they came from the United States, Italy and Spain. PBMCs, B-cell-depleted T cells, or T cells provided the cDNA or gDNA that made up the material.

Study processing details: Nucleated cell counts were estimated from reference gene primer amplification. TCRdb's table, derived via immunoSEQ multiplex PCR, lists solely in-frame clones and lacks some. V, J and clone size derive from that table, while D and trimming were established from the DNA sequence. Of over 100,000 clones listed, roughly 85% are singletons. The V segment lost 4 bases and the J segment 7 bases; nucleotides outside the gene matches: 11. The CDR3 runs to 17 residues. CDR1 and CDR2 (germline): SGHRS, YFSETQ. The V call is TRBV5-1, the J call TRBJ2-3, with 14 bases lining up with TRBD2. The clonotype comes from a man in his forties or fifties with acute or convalescent COVID-19. The sequencing sample was made of peripheral blood. The CDR3 DNA reads TGCGCCAGCAGCCCGCCGACTAGCGGGGGGGCTGGTAATACGCAGTATTTT. It is translated as CASSPPTSGGAGNTQYF.